This T cell receptor beta chain was sequenced for a study of blood T cell repertoires in COVID-19. At the level of the study: COVID-19 samples from acute and convalescent phases originated in the United States, Italy and Spain. PBMCs, B-cell-depleted T cells, or T cells provided the cDNA or gDNA that made up the material.

Unmatched junction bases numbered 10, after V lost 4 bases and J lost 4 bases. Germline V gene sequence: CDR1 SGHTA, CDR2 FQGTGA. This CDR3 is built from 16 residues. Per the study methods: Amplified reference gene primers provided the basis for estimating nucleated cell counts. This table comes from immunoSEQ multiplex PCR, and its TCRdb copy is limited to in-frame clones, with some not included. From that table come the V and J calls and clone size; the DNA was used to work out D and trimming. Seen here are over 100,000 clones, approximately 81% observed once, and the top ten hold 3% to 4.5%. The receptor was derived from a woman over 75 with acute or convalescent COVID-19. Sequenced sample: peripheral blood. The rearrangement uses TRBV7-3 and TRBJ2-3, with TRBD2 matching 8 bases. The DNA of the CDR3 is TGTGCCAGCAGCTCTCGGTTCGGGGGGGCCCCAGATACGCAGTATTTT. It is translated as CASSSRFGGAPDTQYF.